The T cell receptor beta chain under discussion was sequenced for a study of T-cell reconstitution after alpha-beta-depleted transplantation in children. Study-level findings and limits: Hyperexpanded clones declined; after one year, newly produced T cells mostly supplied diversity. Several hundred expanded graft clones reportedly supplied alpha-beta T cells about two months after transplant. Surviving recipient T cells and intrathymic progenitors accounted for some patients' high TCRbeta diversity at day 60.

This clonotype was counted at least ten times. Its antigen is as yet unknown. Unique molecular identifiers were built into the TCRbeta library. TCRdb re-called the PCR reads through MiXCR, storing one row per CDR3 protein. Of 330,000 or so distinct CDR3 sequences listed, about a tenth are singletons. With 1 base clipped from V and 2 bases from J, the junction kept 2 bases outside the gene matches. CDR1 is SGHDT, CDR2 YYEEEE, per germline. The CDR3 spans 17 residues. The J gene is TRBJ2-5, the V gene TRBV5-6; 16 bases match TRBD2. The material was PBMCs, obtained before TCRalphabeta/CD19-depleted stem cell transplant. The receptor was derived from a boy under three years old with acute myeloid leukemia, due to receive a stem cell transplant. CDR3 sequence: CASSLRGLAGGQETQYF. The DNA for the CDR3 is TGTGCCAGCAGCTTGCGGGGACTAGCGGGGGGGCAAGAGACCCAGTACTTC.